The 22 T cell receptor beta chains in this list originate from one sample, sequenced in a study of beta chain features in type 1 diabetes. Expressed TCRB transcripts were sequenced because the isolated RNA had all been reverse transcribed beforehand. TCRdb's table, derived via immunoSEQ multiplex PCR, lists solely in-frame clones and lacks some. The repertoire holds about 160,000 clones, with about 8.5% as singletons. The sequencing sample was made of central memory CD4+ T cells from blood. Receptors originate from a man aged 18 to 29 in good health.

A few counts support this clone. V and J are TRBV4-1 and TRBJ2-7; 10 nucleotides line up with TRBD1. This CDR3 has 14 residues. Trimming at V came to 4 bases and at J to 2 bases, leaving 2 bases not matched to a gene. Germline V gives CDR1 MGHRA, CDR2 YSYEKL. For the CDR3, the DNA is TGCGCCAGCAGCCGGGACAGGGGTCCCTACGAGCAGTACTTC. The encoded protein is CASSRDRGPYEQYF.

This clone has a handful of counts. The chain combines TRBV30 with TRBJ2-1; 7 nucleotides line up with TRBD2. The CDR3 is made up of 15 amino acids. Trimming removed 1 base from V and 3 bases from J; junction bases left unmatched: 6. Germline V gives CDR1 GTSNPN, CDR2 SVGIG (reference sequence). The CDR3 DNA is TGTGCCTGGAGTGGGGCGGGAGTGTACTACAATGAGCAGTTCTTC. Translated, it gives CAWSGAGVYYNEQFF.

This clone was counted at least ten times. The chain has TRBV30 and TRBJ2-5; D is unclear. Germline CDR1 reads GTSNPN; CDR2 reads SVGIG (reference sequence). The CDR3 has 12 residues. V gave up 4 bases and J gave up 4 bases, with 10 bases separating them. CDR3 nucleotides: TGTGCCTGGACTAACAGTCGAGAGACCCAGTACTTC. This translates into CAWTNSRETQYF.

The chain recombines TRBV7-3 with TRBJ2-1; perhaps TRBD1 as D (5 bases). V was cut by 1 base and J by 11 bases, with 15 bases left in between. Germline lookup yields CDR1 SGHTA and CDR2 FQGTGA. The CDR3 loop spans 14 amino acids. This CDR3 reads CASSLMPGPYQQFF. CDR3 bases: TGTGCCAGCAGCTTAATGCCAGGGCCCTATCAGCAGTTCTTC. The full variable domain, completed using reference TRBV7-3 and TRBJ2-1, is GAGVSQTPSNKVTEKGKYVELRCDPISGHTALYWYRQSLGQGPEFLIYFQGTGAADDSGLPNDRFFAVRPEGSVSTLKIQRTERGDSAVYLCASSLMPGPYQQFFGPGTRLTVL.

This clone was detected only a few times. The chain has TRBV27 and TRBJ2-1, with a weak D call TRBD1 (5 bases). In germline, CDR1 is MNHEY, CDR2 SMNVEV (reference sequence). Trimming pared 3 bases from V and 8 bases from J, leaving 14 bases between. CDR3 size: 14 residues. CDR3 residues: CASSFRGWWDEQFF. In DNA, the CDR3 is TGTGCCAGCAGTTTTAGGGGTTGGTGGGATGAGCAGTTCTTC.

This clone was detected a few times. The chain joins TRBV27 to TRBJ1-6; D is perhaps TRBD1 (6 bases). Deletions cut 4 bases from V and 2 bases from J, with 15 bases between. The germline V gene encodes CDR1 MNHEY and CDR2 SMNVEV (reference sequence). There are 17 residues in the CDR3. CDR3 in amino acids: CASSWSTTGPYNSPLHF. The CDR3 DNA reads as TGTGCCAGCAGTTGGTCGACAACAGGGCCCTATAATTCACCCCTCCACTTT.

The V and J genes are TRBV28 and TRBJ2-7; tentatively, D is TRBD1 (5 bases). The CDR3 contains 16 residues. The germline V gene encodes CDR1 MDHEN and CDR2 SYDVKM. V lost 6 bases, J lost 3 bases, and 21 bases lay in between. Written as DNA, the CDR3 is TGTGCCAGCAGGCGAAGTGACAGCCATTCTTTCTACGAGCAGTACTTC. It translates to CASRRSDSHSFYEQYF.

This clone appeared many times. This same CDR3 is encoded by further DNA sequences in the sample. The V gene is TRBV29-1, the J gene TRBJ1-1; D call uncertain. Germline values: CDR1 SQVTM, CDR2 ANQGSEA. The CDR3 runs to 10 residues. V lost 4 bases and J 3 bases, leaving 3 bases between the germline ends. The CDR3 loop reads CSVGDTEAFF. The CDR3 coding sequence is TGCAGCGTTGGCGACACTGAAGCTTTCTTT.

This clone has a count of ten or more. The rearrangement uses TRBV29-1 and TRBJ2-1; the D gene is possibly TRBD2 (6 bases). V lost 2 bases and J lost 4, with 9 bases in between. Looked up from germline, CDR1 is SQVTM and CDR2 is ANQGSEA. This CDR3 has 13 residues. The chain's CDR3 is CSVERERYNEQFF. The CDR3 DNA reads as TGCAGCGTTGAACGGGAGAGGTACAATGAGCAGTTCTTC.

This clone was recorded a few times. This chain links TRBV11-2 with TRBJ2-5; D remains unclear. In germline, CDR1 is SGHAT, CDR2 FQNNGV. Trimming removed 0 bases from V and 5 bases from J, with 10 bases in between. This CDR3 spans 14 amino acids. CDR3 protein: CASSLDRVWETQYF. The CDR3 nucleotides are TGTGCCAGCAGCTTAGACCGAGTCTGGGAGACCCAGTACTTC.

This chain links TRBV30 with TRBJ1-6; 9 nucleotides align to TRBD1. V shed 2 bases, J shed 7 bases, and the junction held 6 bases outside the gene matches. The length of the CDR3 is 15 residues. Per the germline V gene, CDR1 is GTSNPN and CDR2 is SVGIG (reference sequence). This chain's CDR3 is CAWSLGQGLNSPLHF. DNA for the CDR3: TGTGCCTGGAGTCTGGGACAGGGATTAAATTCACCCCTCCACTTT.

This clone was recorded a few times. The rearrangement links TRBV7-9 to TRBJ2-3; 9 nucleotides line up with TRBD2. The CDR3 runs to 19 residues. CDR1 SEHNR and CDR2 FQNEAQ come from the germline V gene (reference sequence). V was pared by 5 bases and J by 1 base, with 16 bases of the junction left unmatched. The CDR3 DNA sequence: TGTGCCAGCAGCCACCCCCTGGCGGGAGGGCCAATCGGCACAGATACGCAGTATTTT. It is translated as CASSHPLAGGPIGTDTQYF.

This clone has more than one count but fewer than ten. This chain joins TRBV28 and TRBJ1-5; possibly TRBD1 for D (6 bases). The CDR3 sequence is 15 residues long. V lost 8 bases to trimming and J lost 4 bases, with 18 bases between them. Germline assignment: CDR1 MDHEN and CDR2 SYDVKM. CDR3 bases: TGTGCCAGCCCTTCCGGCGGACAGCCTAATCAGCCCCAGCATTTT. Its protein product is CASPSGGQPNQPQHF.

This clone was observed a handful of times. The chain is built from TRBV28 and TRBJ2-7; D is perhaps TRBD2 (7 bases). The CDR3 length is 15 residues. Germline CDR1 and CDR2: MDHEN and SYDVKM. V was trimmed by 3 bases and J by 2 bases, leaving 14 bases between them. Here the CDR3 reads CASSLGRGRTYEQYF. The DNA of the CDR3 is TGTGCCAGCAGTTTGGGGCGGGGGCGGACCTACGAGCAGTACTTC.

The chain recombines TRBV30 with TRBJ2-1, with TRBD2 matching 7 bases. V gave up 0 bases and J gave up 6 bases; unmatched junction bases: 8. The CDR3 spans 15 residues. Germline V gene sequence: CDR1 GTSNPN, CDR2 SVGIG (reference sequence). The CDR3 is CAWSVTRLAANEQFF. The CDR3 DNA reads TGTGCCTGGAGTGTTACTCGACTAGCTGCCAATGAGCAGTTCTTC.

This clone was seen a few times. The chain has TRBV11-3 and TRBJ2-3; the D gene is possibly TRBD2 (6 bases). The CDR3 extends over 14 amino acids. Germline V gene data show CDR1 as SGHNT and CDR2 as YENEEA. V gave up 5 bases and J gave up 5 bases, with 14 bases separating them. The CDR3 region has the DNA TGTGCCAGCAGCCCCCGACTAGAGTTAGATACGCAGTATTTT. It is translated as CASSPRLELDTQYF.

This chain uses TRBV7-3 with TRBJ1-5; D ambiguous. Trimming pared 5 bases from V and 9 bases from J, leaving 14 bases between. This CDR3 has 13 residues. Per the germline V gene, CDR1 is SGHTA and CDR2 is FQGTGA. CDR3 protein: CASSPDGVGPQHF. The CDR3 DNA follows: TGTGCCAGCAGCCCGGACGGGGTTGGGCCCCAGCATTTT.

V and J are TRBV28 and TRBJ1-4, with 7 bases lining up with TRBD1. Losses at the gene ends were 5 bases for V and 6 bases for J; bases not matched to a gene: 9. Per the germline V gene, CDR1 is MDHEN and CDR2 is SYDVKM. The CDR3 is made up of 15 amino acids. CDR3 loop: CASSRTGDHDEKLFF. Written as DNA, the CDR3 is TGTGCCAGCAGTCGTACAGGGGATCACGATGAAAAACTGTTTTTT.

The rearrangement links TRBV19 to TRBJ2-1, with 10 bases lining up with TRBD2. Germline CDR1 LNHDA, CDR2 SQIVND (reference sequence). The CDR3 runs to 14 residues. The junction had 7 bases not matched to a gene; V was cut back by 5 bases and J by 9 bases. Written as DNA, the CDR3 is TGTGCCAGTAGTGGTCTAGCGGGAGAGGCTGAGCAGTTCTTC. Translated, it gives CASSGLAGEAEQFF.

A few counts support this clone. The V gene is TRBV30, the J gene TRBJ2-7, with 7 bases that match TRBD1. Germline V gene sequence: CDR1 GTSNPN, CDR2 SVGIG (reference sequence). V gave up 2 bases and J gave up 3 bases; unmatched junction bases: 4. CDR3 length: 13 amino acids. In DNA, the CDR3 is TGTGCCTGGAGTACGGGACAGAACTACGAGCAGTACTTC. Amino acids: CAWSTGQNYEQYF.

The genes are TRBV28 and TRBJ2-5, with D tentatively TRBD1 (5 bases). Germline-derived CDR1 and CDR2 are MDHEN and SYDVKM. The CDR3 runs to 16 residues. Trimming stripped 2 bases from V and 1 base from J, with 14 bases between. The CDR3 DNA reads TGTGCCAGCAGTTTAATTGGTCAGGGCTCCCAAGAGACCCAGTACTTC. It codes for CASSLIGQGSQETQYF.

The table lists this clone with many counts. This sequence joins TRBV9 and TRBJ2-7; TRBD1 aligns across 8 bases. V lost 0 bases and J lost 6; bases outside the gene matches: 17. This CDR3 is built from 18 residues. Germline V lookup: CDR1 SGDLS, CDR2 YYNGEE. DNA of the CDR3: TGTGCCAGCAGCGTAGGTCCTTCATATATGACAGGGGAAAGCGAGCAGTACTTC. This translates into CASSVGPSYMTGESEQYF.